This T cell receptor (beta chain) was profiled in a study of T cell responses to AZD1222 COVID-19 vaccine. Study-level points and caveats: The study identified only a handful of AZD1222 recipients as seropositive at baseline. In the spike-specific TCR repertoire, nearly half reportedly target unmutated variant regions.

Sequencing used immunoSEQ multiplex PCR; TCRdb keeps in-frame clones, though not all of them. This table has about 120,000 clones, approximately 85% appearing once. V gave up 4 bases and J gave up 3 bases, with 12 bases separating them. The CDR3 contains 14 residues. Germline loops: CDR1 LNHNV, CDR2 YYDKDF (reference sequence). As to this clone: Its antigen is unidentified.

The receptor's source is an adult in good health. Sequences were derived from peripheral blood, sampled on day 0 of MenACWY control vaccination. V gene TRBV15 combines with J gene TRBJ1-1, with D possibly TRBD1 on 6 matching bases. The CDR3 DNA sequence: TGTGCCACCAGCATCCCTGGGGGGCACACTGAAGCTTTCTTT. Translated: CATSIPGGHTEAFF.